This TCR beta chain was sequenced in a study of T cells in Graves' hyperthyroidism and ophthalmopathy (dated by TCRdb to about 2019). With regard to the full study: Peripheral blood was collected at initial diagnosis, before any treatment. To identify distinguishing TCR V-J signatures, a discovery cohort of 100 or so patients was used, comprising fewer than 45 with Graves' ophthalmopathy and approximately 58 with stable Graves' hyperthyroidism. Once sampling was done, hyperthyroidism patients were given methimazole at a starting dose of 30 mg daily, whereas ophthalmopathy patients were given high-dose intravenous methylprednisolone. The roughly 100 discovery patients were randomly divided into training and test sets at a 7:3 ratio. Prospective prediction of ophthalmopathy was tested in an independent validation cohort consisting of fewer than 20 hyperthyroidism patients and 15 or so patients who later progressed to ophthalmopathy. Thyroid tissue and blood T-cell repertoires from about 6 Graves' hyperthyroidism patients were also compared in the study. The paper describes TCR Vbeta CDR3 sequencing of 140 or so peripheral blood samples, made up of 43 ophthalmopathy patients, around 78 hyperthyroidism patients and some 17 progressor patients. Broader findings and caveats from the paper: No statistical method was used to fix the sample size in advance, and group allocation was not hidden from the investigators. In validation, progression to ophthalmopathy was predicted by the model with 70.59% sensitivity and under 85% specificity, a median of about 6 months before onset. Most expanded thyroid clonotypes (frequency above 0.001) were also detected in blood, a finding suggesting that blood repertoires may reflect thyroid immune responses. A 13 V-J signature model separated ophthalmopathy from stable hyperthyroidism, with 87.88% sensitivity and just under 84% specificity in cross-validation and 80%/75% in testing.

The TCR beta CDR3 regions were amplified from RNA transcripts. The first round of RT-PCR for the TCR CDR3 was performed with the HTBI primer set and the Qiagen OneStep RT-PCR kit. A second multiplex PCR round built the libraries, followed by size selection and purification. Paired-end sequencing of the libraries was performed with 100 bp reads on an Illumina HiSeq2000. Regarding the original processing steps: SOAPnuke was used to process the raw data, with reads discarded if the reads contained adapters or uncalled bases, had a mean Phred below 15, or lacked an exact constant-primer or identifier match. High-quality paired reads were merged with COPE v1.2.5, and unique nucleotide sequences were defined as clonotypes. MiTCR v1.1 was used to align the clonotypes against IMGT TRBV, TRBD and TRBJ reference segments. The analysis included only V-J combinations with a frequency above 0.0001, which together covered over 98% of the repertoires. A TCS score was defined as the ratio of F50 (clonal expansion) to E x V (chaos), with BLOSUM62-based TCRdist applied between CDR3 peptides within each V-J. Welch's t-statistics and random forest reduced 450 to 600 V-J features to under 15, which were used in a naive Bayes classifier (R e1071). In-frame beta chains were kept once TCRdb had trimmed the public reads at Q25 with fastp and called clones with MiXCR. Every CDR3 protein is listed once, alongside the most common genes and DNA of its rows. The authors' filters were not applied to this entry. Within this sample are some 760,000 distinct CDR3 sequences, with 12% to 15% of them counted one time only. The biggest ten clones account for around 9.6% of the sample.

A patient counted as having stable Graves' hyperthyroidism if no progression to ophthalmopathy occurred over 18 months of follow-up. Hyperthyroidism patients were aged 18 to 65 years and newly diagnosed, with disease duration of less than 2 months. Exclusion was applied to patients with uncontrolled infections, other autoimmune diseases, pregnancy or lactation. Diagnoses were based on clinical symptoms, serum thyroxine and TRAb, thyroid ultrasound and orbital computed tomography. Ficoll-Paque density gradient centrifugation was used to isolate PBMCs from about 9.4 ml of fresh peripheral blood. Total RNA was extracted with Trizol reagent, and quality was checked on an Agilent 2100 Bioanalyzer. This clonotype turned up a few times. It lacks a known antigen. One base away there is no much larger clone; base qualities are not given. What was sequenced was blood. This TCR was sampled from a young woman with Graves' hyperthyroidism.

In nucleotides, the sequence is TGTGCCAGCAGGCTTCCAGGGTTGCATGAGCAGTTCTTC. Protein translation: CASRLPGLHEQFF. This chain joins TRBV28 to TRBJ2-1; TRBD1 might be the D gene, on 5 matching bases. The CDR1 and CDR2 encoded by the germline V gene are MDHEN and SYDVKM. The CDR3 covers 13 residues, taking in both the cysteine and the phenylalanine. The sequence is cut down to CDR3 DNA, 39 bases in frame from base 1. V loses 6 bases of germline sequence and J loses 8 bases, and the interval between the two ends is 14 bases.